One sample yielded the 10 T cell receptor beta chains listed below, sequenced in a study of T cell responses to AZD1222 COVID-19 vaccine. The protocol was immunoSEQ multiplex PCR, while the TCRdb copy is restricted to in-frame clones and leaves out a portion. This sample carries 150,000 to 200,000 clones, roughly 91% of them seen once, and the ten largest clones take around 2%. The specimen comprised peripheral blood, sampled 28 days after the second AZD1222 dose. All receptors come from an adult who received the AZD1222 COVID-19 vaccine.

The chain links TRBV14 to TRBJ1-2; D is perhaps TRBD1 (5 bases). CDR3 length: 15 amino acids. Germline CDR1 reads SGHDN; CDR2 reads FVKESK. V shed 3 bases and J shed 4 bases, with 15 bases lying between them. The CDR3 region is CASSQNIGGLYGYTF. The CDR3 coding sequence is TGTGCCAGCAGCCAGAACATCGGGGGACTCTATGGCTACACCTTC. The variable domain in full, completed from reference TRBV14 and TRBJ1-2, reads EAGVTQFPSHSVIEKGQTVTLRCDPISGHDNLYWYRRVMGKEIKFLLHFVKESKQDESGMPNNRFLAERTGGTYSTLKVQPAELEDSGVYFCASSQNIGGLYGYTFGSGTRLTVV.

This clone has only one observation. The CDR3 loop reads CASSPFSGRETQYF. The CDR3 DNA sequence: TGCGCCAGCAGCCCCTTTAGTGGACGGGAGACCCAGTACTTC. The chain has TRBV5-1 and TRBJ2-5; D unresolved. CDR1 and CDR2 from the germline V gene are SGHRS and YFSETQ. The V end was cut by 4 bases, the J end by 5 bases, with 15 bases between. The CDR3 is made up of 14 amino acids.

This chain connects TRBV4-1 to TRBJ2-7, with no clear D. V was clipped by 3 bases and J by 0 bases, with 12 bases between them. Germline V lookup: CDR1 MGHRA, CDR2 YSYEKL. The CDR3 totals 15 residues. CDR3 sequence (DNA): TGCGCCAGCAGCCAGGGATTGGGCCCCTCCTACGAGCAGTACTTC. This translates into CASSQGLGPSYEQYF.

The genes are TRBV2 and TRBJ1-1; weak D call: TRBD1 (5 bases). The CDR3 has 12 amino acids. Per the germline V gene, CDR1 is SNHLY and CDR2 is FYNNEI. V gave up 5 bases and J gave up 11 bases, with 15 bases separating them. The CDR3 region is CASSWQGRVAFF. CDR3 bases: TGTGCCAGCAGTTGGCAGGGTCGGGTGGCTTTCTTT.

The chain recombines TRBV5-8 with TRBJ1-2, with 9 bases that match TRBD1. Losses at the gene ends were 4 bases for V and 3 bases for J; bases not matched to a gene: 1. This CDR3 comprises 13 residues. Germline CDR1 reads SGHTS; CDR2 reads YDEGEE. CDR3 DNA: TGTGCCAGCAGCAACAGGGGGCACTATGGCTACACCTTC. Translation: CASSNRGHYGYTF.

The chain carries TRBV5-4 and TRBJ2-5, with TRBD2 matching 9 bases. Losses at the gene ends were 2 bases for V and 2 bases for J; bases not matched to a gene: 7. The germline V gene has CDR1 SGHNT and CDR2 YYREEE (reference sequence). This CDR3 contains 16 residues. CDR3 coding DNA: TGTGCCAGCAGCTTCTTAGCGGGAGATGATCAAGAGACCCAGTACTTC. Its protein product is CASSFLAGDDQETQYF.

The rearrangement links TRBV4-1 to TRBJ2-7; 9 nucleotides agree with TRBD2. The CDR3 has 14 residues. V trimming: 3 bases; J trimming: 6 bases; junction bases outside the gene matches: 6. Germline assignment: CDR1 MGHRA and CDR2 YSYEKL. The CDR3 DNA sequence: TGCGCCAGCAGCCATCCCGTTAGCGGGGGCGAGCAGTACTTC. Protein sequence: CASSHPVSGGEQYF.

This chain links TRBV11-3 with TRBJ2-1; D unclear. Germline V CDR1 and CDR2: SGHNT, YENEEA. The CDR3 has 13 residues. V gave up 5 bases and J gave up 4 bases, with 9 bases separating them. The CDR3 region is CASSTARYNEQFF. CDR3 in DNA: TGTGCCAGCAGCACCGCGCGGTACAATGAGCAGTTCTTC.

J is TRBJ2-1 and V is TRBV11-3; a possible D gene is TRBD2 (6 bases). Germline V gene data show CDR1 as SGHNT and CDR2 as YENEEA. The V gene lost 5 bases and the J gene lost 6 bases, with 17 bases spanning the gap. CDR3 length equals 15 residues. The CDR3 sequence: CASSPSLGLGNEQFF. The CDR3 nucleotides read TGTGCCAGCAGCCCCTCGTTGGGACTTGGCAATGAGCAGTTCTTC. The full variable domain, its missing parts supplied by reference TRBV11-3 and TRBJ2-1, is EAGVVQSPRYKIIEKKQPVAFWCNPISGHNTLYWYLQNLGQGPELLIRYENEEAVDDSQLPKDRFSAERLKGVDSTLKIQPAELGDSAVYLCASSPSLGLGNEQFFGPGTRLTVL.

The chain has TRBV15 and TRBJ2-3; D uncertain. The CDR3 is 13 amino acids. V lost 1 base and J 8 bases, leaving 10 bases between the germline ends. Looked up from germline, CDR1 is LNHNV and CDR2 is YYDKDF (reference sequence). CDR3 nucleotides: TGTGCCACCAGCAGAGTTGGGCCGTCTACGCAGTATTTT. Its translation is CATSRVGPSTQYF.